Presented here are 27 T cell receptor beta chains from one specimen sequenced in a study of T cell changes during pregnancy in multiple sclerosis (dated by TCRdb to the late 2010s). Preparation of the library involved the immunoSEQ multiplex PCR assay. TCRdb limited this immuneACCESS table to in-frame rearrangements with V and J called. A share of clones is missing; checked studies link under half to unresolved V genes, and the rest is unexplained. The sample data list about 84,000 clones, and 94% of these were observed just once. Roughly 2.5% of the sample comes from the top ten. The sample consisted of peripheral blood, taken in the third trimester of pregnancy. The receptors shown here come from a female donor with multiple sclerosis, enrolled in a pregnancy study.

The V gene is TRBV13, the J gene TRBJ1-3; 9 bases line up with TRBD1. The length of the CDR3 is 16 residues. CDR1 is PRHDT and CDR2 is FYEKMQ in the germline V gene (reference sequence). V lost 2 bases to trimming and J lost 4 bases; unmatched junction nucleotides: 6. The CDR3 reads CASSLLGQGTGNTIYF. DNA for the CDR3: TGTGCCAGCAGCTTACTCGGACAGGGGACCGGAAACACCATATATTTT.

The CDR3 sequence is CASSLGGSPGSGNTIYF. In nucleotides, the CDR3 is TGCGCCAGCAGCTTGGGCGGTAGCCCAGGGTCTGGAAACACCATATATTTT. The chain has TRBV5-1 and TRBJ1-3, with D possibly being TRBD1 (5 bases). The germline V gene has CDR1 SGHRS and CDR2 YFSETQ. CDR3 size: 17 residues. Trimming took 0 bases from V and 1 from J, leaving 14 bases between them.

The chain combines TRBV2 with TRBJ2-1; D unresolved. Trimming stripped 11 bases from V and 6 bases from J, with 23 bases between. Germline V gene sequence: CDR1 SNHLY, CDR2 FYNNEI. The CDR3 is 15 residues long. The CDR3 DNA reads TGTGCCCGACACTCTCCAGTTGGTTCGTTCAATGAGCAGTTCTTC. Its translation: CARHSPVGSFNEQFF.

This clone was seen a single time. The chain recombines TRBV10-3 with TRBJ1-2, with D maybe TRBD1 (6 bases). Deletions cut 10 bases from V and 2 bases from J, with 23 bases between. The CDR3 runs 16 residues. Per germline, CDR1 ENHRY and CDR2 SYGVKD. The CDR3: CASGLFRGLRNYGYTF. In DNA, the CDR3 is TGTGCCAGCGGGCTATTCAGGGGATTAAGGAACTATGGCTACACCTTC.

CDR3 nucleotides: TGTGCCATCAGTGAGTCGACGCCGCGGGACCGAAACGCCTACGAGCAGTACTTC. Amino acids: CAISESTPRDRNAYEQYF. The chain uses TRBV10-3 and TRBJ2-7; possibly TRBD2 for D (6 bases). CDR1 and CDR2 (germline): ENHRY, SYGVKD. Trimming shortened V by 0 bases and J by 2 bases, and 20 bases separated the two germline ends. The CDR3 sequence is 18 residues long.

This chain links TRBV9 with TRBJ2-3; D may be TRBD1 (6 bases). CDR3 length: 16 residues. Trimming shortened V by 4 bases and J by 4 bases, and 19 bases separated the two germline ends. Germline V gene data show CDR1 as SGDLS and CDR2 as YYNGEE. In DNA, the CDR3 is TGTGCCAGCAGCTTACAGGGATCCTCCAGGGCAGATACGCAGTATTTT. The encoded protein is CASSLQGSSRADTQYF. Filled out from reference TRBV9 and TRBJ2-3, the complete variable domain reads DSGVTQTPKHLITATGQRVTLRCSPRSGDLSVYWYQQSLDQGLQFLIQYYNGEERAKGNILERFSAQQFPDLHSELNLSSLELGDSALYFCASSLQGSSRADTQYFGPGTRLTVL.

This clone was recorded only once. The chain recombines TRBV7-2 with TRBJ2-7; D unclear. The CDR3 sequence is 14 residues long. The germline V gene encodes CDR1 SGHTA and CDR2 FQGNSA. The germline V and J ends were trimmed by 1 base and 3 bases, with 10 bases remaining between them. The CDR3 coding sequence is TGTGCCAGCAGCTTAGGTGGCAGTATCTACGAGCAGTACTTC. This encodes CASSLGGSIYEQYF.

The rearrangement links TRBV11-2 to TRBJ2-7; 8 nucleotides agree with TRBD1. The CDR3 loop spans 16 amino acids. Trimming removed 4 bases from V and 7 bases from J; junction bases left unmatched: 15. Germline lookup yields CDR1 SGHAT and CDR2 FQNNGV. As DNA, the CDR3 is TGTGCCAGCAGCTCGACCGCTTCAGGGGGCGCGGCTGAGCAGTACTTC. Its translation: CASSSTASGGAAEQYF.

The chain combines TRBV11-2 with TRBJ1-6; weak D call: TRBD1 (5 bases). The germline CDR1 and CDR2 sequences are SGHAT and FQNNGV. Trimming removed 4 bases at V and 6 bases at J, with 10 bases between. The CDR3 has 14 residues. The CDR3 here is CASSSGLLNSPLHF. The CDR3, as DNA: TGTGCCAGCAGCTCGGGACTGCTTAATTCACCCCTCCACTTT.

The V and J genes are TRBV9 and TRBJ2-1; 12 bases are shared with TRBD2. CDR3 length equals 15 residues. Losses at the gene ends were 0 bases for V and 10 bases for J; bases not matched to a gene: 5. From germline, CDR1 is SGDLS and CDR2 YYNGEE. For the CDR3, the DNA is TGTGCCAGCAGCGTAGCTAGCGGGGGGGGCGGGGAGCAGTTCTTC. This gives the protein CASSVASGGGGEQFF.

V and J are TRBV5-1 and TRBJ2-3; TRBD2 matches 8 bases. Per germline, CDR1 SGHRS and CDR2 YFSETQ. The CDR3 is 15 residues long. V gave up 4 bases and J gave up 4 bases; unmatched junction bases: 8. This chain's CDR3 is CASSPRGGLADTQYF. Here the CDR3 DNA reads TGCGCCAGCAGCCCCCGGGGGGGCCTGGCAGATACGCAGTATTTT.

This rearrangement joins TRBV7-9 to TRBJ2-7; D remains unclear. The CDR3 is 11 residues long. Germline loops: CDR1 SEHNR, CDR2 FQNEAQ (reference sequence). V lost 5 bases to trimming and J lost 3 bases, with 5 bases between them. The CDR3 sequence: CASSADYEQYF. Written as DNA, the CDR3 is TGTGCCAGCAGCGCAGACTACGAGCAGTACTTC.

V is TRBV7-9 and J is TRBJ2-3; 12 nucleotides agree with TRBD1. The V segment lost 8 bases and the J segment 6 bases; nucleotides outside the gene matches: 9. The length of the CDR3 is 15 residues. The germline gives CDR1 SEHNR, CDR2 FQNEAQ (reference sequence). The CDR3 protein is CASLRGTGGLDTQYF. In DNA form, the CDR3 reads TGTGCCAGCCTTCGAGGGACAGGGGGCTTGGATACGCAGTATTTT.

This chain connects TRBV25-1 to TRBJ1-1; D unresolved. This CDR3 contains 13 residues. Germline V lookup: CDR1 MGHDK, CDR2 SYGVNS. Trimming pared 8 bases from V and 0 bases from J, leaving 10 bases between. CDR3 coding DNA: TGTGCCAGCCAAAACGGGGTGAACACTGAAGCTTTCTTT. As protein: CASQNGVNTEAFF.

This clone was seen only a few times. The rearrangement joins TRBV2 to TRBJ2-3; the D is unclear. Trimming removed 5 bases at V and 0 bases at J, with 9 bases between. Germline CDR1 and CDR2: SNHLY and FYNNEI. The CDR3 extends over 14 amino acids. CDR3: CASSSTLSTDTQYF. CDR3 bases: TGTGCCAGCAGTTCTACCCTTAGCACAGATACGCAGTATTTT. The whole variable domain, remainder taken from reference TRBV2 and TRBJ2-3, is EPEVTQTPSHQVTQMGQEVILRCVPISNHLYFYWYRQILGQKVEFLVSFYNNEISEKSEIFDDQFSVERPDGSNFTLKIRSTKLEDSAMYFCASSSTLSTDTQYFGPGTRLTVL.

This clone was picked up one time. V usage is TRBV5-6 and J usage is TRBJ1-1; a possible D gene is TRBD1 (5 bases). Between the trimmed V and J ends, which lost 2 bases and 0 bases, there was a span of 5 bases. The CDR3 loop spans 13 amino acids. Germline V gives CDR1 SGHDT, CDR2 YYEEEE. CDR3 DNA: TGTGCCAGCAGCTTAGGGGTGAACACTGAAGCTTTCTTT. It specifies CASSLGVNTEAFF.

This chain joins TRBV7-8 and TRBJ1-5, with 7 bases aligning to TRBD1. Germline CDR1 and CDR2: SGHVS and FQNEAQ. The J segment lost 10 bases and the V segment lost 1 base, leaving 4 bases of the junction unmatched. The CDR3 contains 13 residues. The CDR3 spells CASSLGQGEPQHF. CDR3 nucleotide sequence: TGTGCCAGCAGCTTAGGACAGGGAGAACCCCAGCATTTT.

The chain employs TRBV28 and TRBJ1-5; D remains ambiguous. The CDR3 has 12 residues. The germline gives CDR1 MDHEN, CDR2 SYDVKM. V shed 9 bases and J shed 0 bases, with 6 bases lying between them. The CDR3 protein is CASTFSNQPQHF. DNA for the CDR3: TGTGCCAGTACATTTAGCAATCAGCCCCAGCATTTT.

The gene calls are TRBV4-1 and TRBJ1-1; D gene ambiguous. This CDR3 is built from 13 residues. The germline V gene has CDR1 MGHRA and CDR2 YSYEKL. Trimming cost V 0 bases and J 5 bases, with 7 bases left between them. The chain's CDR3 is CASSQDRGTEAFF. CDR3 DNA sequence: TGCGCCAGCAGCCAAGATCGAGGGACTGAAGCTTTCTTT.

The chain couples TRBV5-1 to TRBJ2-7; 7 bases agree with TRBD2. Unmatched junction bases numbered 7, after V lost 1 base and J lost 6 bases. The CDR3 has 14 residues. Germline V lookup: CDR1 SGHRS, CDR2 YFSETQ. The CDR3 loop reads CASSLLGEGGEQYF. The CDR3 coding sequence is TGCGCCAGCAGCTTGCTGGGGGAGGGAGGCGAGCAGTACTTC.

J is TRBJ2-5 and V is TRBV7-2, with D possibly being TRBD2 (7 bases). The CDR3 contains 16 residues. Trimming took 5 bases from V and 5 from J, leaving 21 bases between them. CDR1 is SGHTA, CDR2 FQGNSA, per germline. Here the CDR3 reads CASSLGGGLDGETQYF. The DNA of the CDR3 is TGTGCCAGCAGCCTTGGGGGGGGGCTGGATGGGGAGACCCAGTACTTC.

The rearrangement joins TRBV9 to TRBJ2-1; TRBD2 agrees at 7 bases. The CDR3 has 15 amino acids. Per germline, CDR1 SGDLS and CDR2 YYNGEE. V was clipped by 3 bases and J by 3 bases; unmatched bases: 6. CDR3 residues: CASSARGTIYNEQFF. As DNA, the CDR3 is TGTGCCAGCAGCGCCCGCGGGACTATCTACAATGAGCAGTTCTTC.

The chain joins TRBV6-1 to TRBJ1-3, with a weak D call TRBD1 (5 bases). V was clipped by 10 bases and J by 2 bases, with 12 bases between them. In germline, CDR1 is MNHNS, CDR2 SASEGT. The CDR3 is made up of 13 amino acids. CDR3 protein: CAIAPTAGNTIYF. In DNA form, the CDR3 reads TGTGCCATTGCCCCGACAGCTGGAAACACCATATATTTT.

A single count supports this clone. One junction end disagrees with the germline gene, perhaps due to a read error. CDR3 in DNA: TGTGCCAGCAGCTCCCCGGGACAGGGGAACCCCGGGGAGCTGTTTTTT. This codes for CASSSPGQGNPGELFF. The V call is TRBV13, the J call TRBJ2-2, with 10 bases matching TRBD1. Germline lookup yields CDR1 PRHDT and CDR2 FYEKMQ (reference sequence). The CDR3 is 16 amino acids.

V usage is TRBV19 and J usage is TRBJ1-5; 8 nucleotides match TRBD1. Per germline, CDR1 LNHDA and CDR2 SQIVND (reference sequence). The CDR3 sequence is 16 residues long. V gave up 5 bases and J gave up 3 bases; unmatched junction bases: 9. In DNA, the CDR3 is TGTGCCAGTAGTGTACTCGGGGACAGGAACAATCAGCCCCAGCATTTT. Translating gives CASSVLGDRNNQPQHF.

CDR3 residues: CAIRGTGVDTEAFF. For the CDR3, the DNA is TGTGCCATCAGGGGGACAGGGGTGGACACTGAAGCTTTCTTT. This rearrangement joins TRBV10-3 to TRBJ1-1, with 10 positions matching TRBD1. CDR3 length: 14 residues. V dropped 6 bases and J dropped 3; count of bases not matched to a gene: 4. Germline loops: CDR1 ENHRY, CDR2 SYGVKD.

The V call is TRBV6-1, the J call TRBJ2-7, with no clear D. CDR1 is MNHNS and CDR2 is SASEGT in the germline V gene. V lost 3 bases and J 1 base, leaving 4 bases between the germline ends. CDR3 length: 12 amino acids. The CDR3 bases are TGTGCCAGCAGTGAGGAGTCCTACGAGCAGTACTTC. Translated: CASSEESYEQYF.